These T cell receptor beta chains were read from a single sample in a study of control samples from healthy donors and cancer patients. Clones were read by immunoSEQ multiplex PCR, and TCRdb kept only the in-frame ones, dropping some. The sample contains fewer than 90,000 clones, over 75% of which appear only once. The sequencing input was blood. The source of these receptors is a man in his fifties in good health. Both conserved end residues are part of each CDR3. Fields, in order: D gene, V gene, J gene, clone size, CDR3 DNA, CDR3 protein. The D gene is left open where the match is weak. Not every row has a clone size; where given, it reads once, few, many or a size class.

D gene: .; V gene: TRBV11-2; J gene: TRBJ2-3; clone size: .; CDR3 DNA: TGTGCCAGCCGGCGGGGAAACACAGATACGCAGTATTTT; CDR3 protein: CASRRGNTDTQYF
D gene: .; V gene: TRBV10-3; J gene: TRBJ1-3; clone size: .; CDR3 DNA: TGTGCCATCAGTGAGTCAAGGACGGGTGGAAACACCATATATTTT; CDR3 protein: CAISESRTGGNTIYF
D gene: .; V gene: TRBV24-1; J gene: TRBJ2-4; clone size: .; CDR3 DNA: TGTGCCACCAGTAGGGGCGGAAACATTCAGTACTTC; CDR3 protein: CATSRGGNIQYF
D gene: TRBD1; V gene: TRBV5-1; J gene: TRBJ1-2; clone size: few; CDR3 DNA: TGCGCCAGCAGCGCGGAAACAGGGGCGGGTGGCTACACCTTC; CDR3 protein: CASSAETGAGGYTF
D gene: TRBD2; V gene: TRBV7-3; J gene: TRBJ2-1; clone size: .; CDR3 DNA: TGTGCCAGCAGCCCAACTAGGACTAGCGGGGGGAATGAGCAGTTCTTC; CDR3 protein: CASSPTRTSGGNEQFF
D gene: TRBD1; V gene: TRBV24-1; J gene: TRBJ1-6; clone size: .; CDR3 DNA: TGTGCCACCGTCGGGACAGCAGATAATTCACCCCTCCACTTT; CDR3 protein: CATVGTADNSPLHF
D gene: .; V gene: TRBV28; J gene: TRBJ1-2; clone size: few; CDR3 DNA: TGTGCCAGCACCGCCATTGGGGGGAGATATGGCTACACCTTC; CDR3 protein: CASTAIGGRYGYTF
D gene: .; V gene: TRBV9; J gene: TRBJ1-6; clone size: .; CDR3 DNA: TGTGCCAGCAGCGGCCGGGCCCAGACAAATTCACCCCTCCACTTT; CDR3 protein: CASSGRAQTNSPLHF
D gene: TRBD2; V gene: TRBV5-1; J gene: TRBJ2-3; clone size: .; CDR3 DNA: TGCGCCAGCAGCCCTTTAGCGGGGGGGCAGAGGACGCAGTATTTT; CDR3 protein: CASSPLAGGQRTQYF
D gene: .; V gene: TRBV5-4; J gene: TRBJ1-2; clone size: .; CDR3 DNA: TGTGCCAGCAGCTTGGACAGATTAGGGGAGGGCTACACCTTC; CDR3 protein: CASSLDRLGEGYTF
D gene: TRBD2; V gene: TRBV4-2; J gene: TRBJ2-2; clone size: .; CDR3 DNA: TGTGCCAGCAGCCAAGATCGGGGGGTCCCCGGGGAGCTGTTTTTT; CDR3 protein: CASSQDRGVPGELFF
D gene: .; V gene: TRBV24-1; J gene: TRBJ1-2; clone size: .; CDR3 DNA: TGTGCCACCAGTGATCCCCGGGTCCCTTATGGCTACACCTTC; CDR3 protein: CATSDPRVPYGYTF
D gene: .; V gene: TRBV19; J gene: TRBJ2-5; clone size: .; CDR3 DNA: TGTGCCAGTAGTATTGCAAGGGGGTATGTAGAGACCCAGTACTTC; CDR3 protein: CASSIARGYVETQYF
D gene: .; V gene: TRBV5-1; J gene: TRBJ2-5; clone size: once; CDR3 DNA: TGCGCCAGCAGCGTTCAACCGGGACATCCGAGGGAGACCCAGTACTTC; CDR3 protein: CASSVQPGHPRETQYF
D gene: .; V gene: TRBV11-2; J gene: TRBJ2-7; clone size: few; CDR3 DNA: TGTGCCAGCAGCTTTTTTAGCGCCGGCTCCTACGAGCAGTACTTC; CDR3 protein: CASSFFSAGSYEQYF
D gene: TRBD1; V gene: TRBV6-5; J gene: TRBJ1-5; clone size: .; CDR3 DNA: TGTGCCAGCAGTTATCGGACAGGGAACGATCAGCCCCAGCATTTT; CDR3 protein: CASSYRTGNDQPQHF
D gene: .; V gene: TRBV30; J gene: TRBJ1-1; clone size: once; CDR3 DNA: TGTGGAAGTCCCAACACTGAAGCTTTCTTT; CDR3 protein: CGSPNTEAFF
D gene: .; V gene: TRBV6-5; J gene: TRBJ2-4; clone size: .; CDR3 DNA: TGTGCCAGCAGGGCGACAGGAGAAAACATTCAGTACTTC; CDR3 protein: CASRATGENIQYF
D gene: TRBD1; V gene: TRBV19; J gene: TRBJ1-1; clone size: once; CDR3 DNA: TGTGCCAGTACCGGGACAGGGGGCCGCACTGAAGCTTTCTTT; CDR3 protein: CASTGTGGRTEAFF
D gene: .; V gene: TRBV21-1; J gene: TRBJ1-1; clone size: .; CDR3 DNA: TGTGCCAGCAGCTCCGATCCAGGGGGCGGGGGATGTGTGAACACTGAAGCTTTCTTT; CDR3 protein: CASSSDPGGGGCVNTEAFF
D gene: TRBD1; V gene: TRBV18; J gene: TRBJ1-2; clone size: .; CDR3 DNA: TGTGCCAGCTCACCTATGGACAGGATTAAAGGGGGCTACACCTTC; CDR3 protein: CASSPMDRIKGGYTF
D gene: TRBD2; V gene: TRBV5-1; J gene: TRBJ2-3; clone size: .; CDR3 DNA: TGCGCCAGCAAAACCCGACTAGCGGGAGTGGGACCGATTAGCACAGATACGCAGTATTTT; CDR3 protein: CASKTRLAGVGPISTDTQYF
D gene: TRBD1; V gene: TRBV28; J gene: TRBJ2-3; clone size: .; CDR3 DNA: TGTGCCAGCAGTTCCGAGGGGGCGGCAGATACGCAGTATTTT; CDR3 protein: CASSSEGAADTQYF
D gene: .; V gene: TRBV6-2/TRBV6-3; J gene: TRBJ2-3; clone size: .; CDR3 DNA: TGTGCCAGCAGTTACGATCGCCAGCCCACAGATACGCAGTATTTT; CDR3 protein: CASSYDRQPTDTQYF
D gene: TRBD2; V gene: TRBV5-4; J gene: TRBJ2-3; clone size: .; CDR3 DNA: TGTGCCAGCAGCTTGAAGGGACTAGCGGGGGGTCGGGGCACAGATACGCAGTATTTT; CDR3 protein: CASSLKGLAGGRGTDTQYF
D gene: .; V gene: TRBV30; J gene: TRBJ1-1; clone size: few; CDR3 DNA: TGTGCCTGGGACAGGAGTAGGTTGGAAGCTTTCTTT; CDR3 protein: CAWDRSRLEAFF
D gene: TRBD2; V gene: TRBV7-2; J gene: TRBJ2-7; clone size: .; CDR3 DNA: TGTGCCAGCAGCTTAGCTAGCGGGAGATCCGAGCAGTACTTC; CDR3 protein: CASSLASGRSEQYF
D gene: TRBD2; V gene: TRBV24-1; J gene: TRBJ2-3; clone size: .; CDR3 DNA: TGTGCCACCAGTGATCCTAAGACTAGCGGGAGGGCCTGGGGTGGCACAGATACGCAGTATTTT; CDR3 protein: CATSDPKTSGRAWGGTDTQYF
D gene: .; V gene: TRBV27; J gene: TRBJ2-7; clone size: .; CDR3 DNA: TGTGCCAGCAGTGTTCTTCCCGGAACCTCCTACGAGCAGTACTTC; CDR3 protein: CASSVLPGTSYEQYF
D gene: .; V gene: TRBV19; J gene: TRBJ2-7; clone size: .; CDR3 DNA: TGTGCCAGTGGCTTTGGGGGAGACTACGAGCAGTACTTC; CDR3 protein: CASGFGGDYEQYF
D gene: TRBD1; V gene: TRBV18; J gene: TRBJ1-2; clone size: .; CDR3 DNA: TGTGCCAGCTCCTGGGACAGGAGGTATGGCTACACCTTC; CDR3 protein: CASSWDRRYGYTF
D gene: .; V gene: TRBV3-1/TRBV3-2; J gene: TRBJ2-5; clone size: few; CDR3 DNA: TGTGCCAGCAGCCGCCGGAACCTCCAAGAGACCCAGTACTTC; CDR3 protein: CASSRRNLQETQYF
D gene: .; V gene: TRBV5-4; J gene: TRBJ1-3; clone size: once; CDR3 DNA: TGTGCCAGCAGCTTGGACCCAAACACCATATATTTT; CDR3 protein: CASSLDPNTIYF
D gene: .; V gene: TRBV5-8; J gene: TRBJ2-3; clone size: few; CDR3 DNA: TGTGCCAGCACCTCGGGATCGGTCACAGATACGCAGTATTTT; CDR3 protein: CASTSGSVTDTQYF
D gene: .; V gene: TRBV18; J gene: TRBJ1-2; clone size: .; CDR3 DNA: TGTGCCAGCTCACCCGGTGGGAGAGGGGGCTATGGCTACACCTTC; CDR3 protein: CASSPGGRGGYGYTF
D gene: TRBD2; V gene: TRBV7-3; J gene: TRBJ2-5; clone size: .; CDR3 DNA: TGTGCCAGCAGCCGGGAGGGACCCCTAGGGAAAGAGACCCAGTACTTC; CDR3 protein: CASSREGPLGKETQYF
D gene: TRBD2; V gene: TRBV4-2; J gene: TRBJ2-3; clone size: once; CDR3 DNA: TGTGCCAGCAGCCTCCCGGGAGCGGGAGTCGTAGATACGCAGTATTTT; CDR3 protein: CASSLPGAGVVDTQYF
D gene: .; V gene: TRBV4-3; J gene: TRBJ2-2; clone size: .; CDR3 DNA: TGCGCCAGCAGCCATCCACAGAGGGGGGCGAACACCGGGGAGCTGTTTTTT; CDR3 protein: CASSHPQRGANTGELFF
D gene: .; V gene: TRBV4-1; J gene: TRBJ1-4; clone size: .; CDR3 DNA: TGCGCCAGCAGCCAGGCGGGTTTCGGAACTAATGAAAAACTGTTTTTT; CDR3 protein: CASSQAGFGTNEKLFF
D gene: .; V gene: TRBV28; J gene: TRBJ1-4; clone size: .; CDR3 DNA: TGTGCCAGCAGCCTCCGGGTCACCCGCGAAAAACTGTTTTTT; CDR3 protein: CASSLRVTREKLFF
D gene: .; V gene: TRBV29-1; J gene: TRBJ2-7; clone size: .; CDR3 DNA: TGCAGCGTTCAACAGGGACCCTACGAGCAGTACTTC; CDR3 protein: CSVQQGPYEQYF
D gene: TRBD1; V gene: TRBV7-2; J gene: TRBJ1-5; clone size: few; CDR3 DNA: TGTGCCAGCAGCCCCACCCCGCAGGGGGCGCCCCGTCAGCCCCAGCATTTT; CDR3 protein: CASSPTPQGAPRQPQHF
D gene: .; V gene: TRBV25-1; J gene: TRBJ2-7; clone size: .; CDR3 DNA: TGTGCCAGCAGTGGGGACGGATACGAGCAGTACTTC; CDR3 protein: CASSGDGYEQYF
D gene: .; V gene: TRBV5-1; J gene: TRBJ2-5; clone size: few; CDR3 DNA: TGCGCCAGCAGCTTGGTAGCCGGGACTCGTGAAGAGACCCAGTACTTC; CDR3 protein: CASSLVAGTREETQYF
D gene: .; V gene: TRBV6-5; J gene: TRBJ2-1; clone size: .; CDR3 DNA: TGTGCCAGCAGTCCCCGGGTAGGCTACAATGAGCAGTTCTTC; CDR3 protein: CASSPRVGYNEQFF
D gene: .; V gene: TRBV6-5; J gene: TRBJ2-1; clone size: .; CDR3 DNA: TGTGCCAGCGAAAAGGAGGGGTCCTCCTACAATGAGCAGTTCTTC; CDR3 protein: CASEKEGSSYNEQFF
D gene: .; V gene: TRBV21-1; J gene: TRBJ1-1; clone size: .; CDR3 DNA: TGTGCCAGCAGCAAAGTTACAGGGACAGCTAACACTGAAGCTTTCTTT; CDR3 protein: CASSKVTGTANTEAFF
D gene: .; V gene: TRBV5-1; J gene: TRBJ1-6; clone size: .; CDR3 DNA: TGCGCCAGCAGCTTTCGGGAGAGCTCCTATAATTCACCCCTCCACTTT; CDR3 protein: CASSFRESSYNSPLHF
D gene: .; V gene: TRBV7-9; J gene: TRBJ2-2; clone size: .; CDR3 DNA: TGTGCCAGCAGCCTAATAGGGGGGTCCGGGGAGCTGTTTTTT; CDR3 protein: CASSLIGGSGELFF
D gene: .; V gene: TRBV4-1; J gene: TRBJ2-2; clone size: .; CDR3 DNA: TGCGCCAGCAGTCGGGAAGGGGCGAACACCGGGGAGCTGTTTTTT; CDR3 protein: CASSREGANTGELFF
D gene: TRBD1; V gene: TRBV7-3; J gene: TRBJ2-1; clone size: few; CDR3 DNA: TGTGCCAGCAGCTTTAGACCCGGGACAGTTTACAATGAGCAGTTCTTC; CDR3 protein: CASSFRPGTVYNEQFF
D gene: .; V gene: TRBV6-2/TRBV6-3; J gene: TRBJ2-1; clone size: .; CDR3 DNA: TGTGCCAGCAGTTATTCAGGGGCGTCCCATGAGCAGTTCTTC; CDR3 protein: CASSYSGASHEQFF
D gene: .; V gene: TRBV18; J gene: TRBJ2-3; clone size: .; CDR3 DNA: TGTGCCAGCTCACCCAACTCAGATACGCAGTATTTT; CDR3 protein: CASSPNSDTQYF
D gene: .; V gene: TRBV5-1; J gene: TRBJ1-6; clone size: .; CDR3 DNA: TGCGCCAGCAGCTTGGAAGGGTACAATTCACCCCTCCACTTT; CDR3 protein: CASSLEGYNSPLHF
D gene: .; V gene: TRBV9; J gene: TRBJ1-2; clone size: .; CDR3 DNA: TGTGCCAGCAGCGATACCTCGGGCCCTTCTTTTAACTATGGCTACACCTTC; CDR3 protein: CASSDTSGPSFNYGYTF